The following is a TCR beta chain sequence with its context. This sample was included in a study of blood T cell repertoires in COVID-19. Assignment of participants to cohorts was predicated upon participant-reported clinical history. The CDR3 is 17 residues long. V lost 0 bases, J lost 3 bases, and 8 bases stayed unmatched. CDR1 is LNHDA and CDR2 is SQIVND in the germline V gene (reference sequence). Sequencing was performed with immunoSEQ multiplex PCR; in TCRdb, only in-frame clones are kept and a portion is missing. The table records around 330,000 clones, about 85% of them present only once. The sequence was obtained from a woman in her 30s who had been exposed to COVID-19. J is TRBJ1-2 and V is TRBV19; 9 bases line up with TRBD1. Sequencing was carried out using PBMCs or T cells enriched from blood (not recorded which). CDR3 region: CASSIDMGTGNYYGYTF. CDR3 bases: TGTGCCAGTAGTATAGATATGGGGACAGGGAACTACTATGGCTACACCTTC.